These 10 T cell receptor beta chains originate from one sample sequenced in a study of PD-L1 blockade in urothelial cancer. Time point specified: peripheral blood 6 weeks after treatment start. Sequencing was performed with immunoSEQ multiplex PCR; in TCRdb, only in-frame clones are kept and a portion is missing. The sample has 45,000 to 55,000 clones, approximately 85% seen once. Sequenced here: PBMCs, sampled around atezolizumab (anti-PD-L1) treatment. The receptors were sampled from a man aged 50 to 60 with urothelial cancer.

The rearrangement links TRBV14 to TRBJ2-7; the D gene is possibly TRBD2 (6 bases). Trimming removed 1 base at V and 6 bases at J, with 13 bases between. The CDR3 totals 14 residues. The germline V gene has CDR1 SGHDN and CDR2 FVKESK. The CDR3 DNA reads TGTGCCAGCAGCCAAGGGAGGGGAAGGGGCGAGCAGTACTTC. Translation: CASSQGRGRGEQYF.

As DNA, the CDR3 is TGTGCCAGCAGCCTACAGGGGGCCCCTGAAAAACTGTTTTTT. Encoded protein: CASSLQGAPEKLFF. The rearrangement links TRBV13 to TRBJ1-4; 9 nucleotides agree with TRBD1. With 5 bases clipped from V and 7 bases from J, the junction kept 5 bases outside the gene matches. This CDR3 contains 14 residues. The germline V gene has CDR1 PRHDT and CDR2 FYEKMQ (reference sequence).

The chain recombines TRBV29-1 with TRBJ1-2, with 9 bases matching TRBD1. CDR3 length: 14 residues. Losses at the gene ends were 6 bases for V and 4 bases for J; bases not matched to a gene: 9. Germline V gene sequence: CDR1 SQVTM, CDR2 ANQGSEA. In DNA, the CDR3 is TGCAGCGTATCCTCGGGACAGGGTGGCTATGGCTACACCTTC. This encodes CSVSSGQGGYGYTF.

The V call is TRBV29-1, the J call TRBJ2-2, with 8 bases matching TRBD2. V was clipped by 2 bases and J by 5 bases; unmatched bases: 7. CDR1 SQVTM and CDR2 ANQGSEA come from the germline V gene. The CDR3 is 15 residues long. CDR3 in DNA: TGCAGCGTTGAACGGGGGGGATCCCGTACCGGGGAGCTGTTTTTT. It specifies CSVERGGSRTGELFF.

The CDR3 loop reads CSVGTSGIPNEQFF. In DNA, the CDR3 is TGCAGCGTTGGGACTAGCGGGATTCCCAATGAGCAGTTCTTC. The genes are TRBV29-1 and TRBJ2-1; 12 bases are a match to TRBD2. V dropped 4 bases and J dropped 6; count of bases not matched to a gene: 4. This CDR3 region has 14 residues. Germline CDR1 is SQVTM and CDR2 is ANQGSEA.

The J gene is TRBJ2-7, the V gene TRBV7-8, with 8 bases fitting TRBD2. V dropped 5 bases and J dropped 7; count of bases not matched to a gene: 10. The CDR3 spans 14 residues. The germline V gene has CDR1 SGHVS and CDR2 FQNEAQ. As DNA, the CDR3 is TGTGCCAGCAGCCCGACGGGGGGGGCTGGTGAGCAGTACTTC. Translating it yields CASSPTGGAGEQYF.

The chain combines TRBV19 with TRBJ2-7; 12 bases match TRBD2. The V and J ends lost 4 bases and 2 bases, in that order; junction bases with no gene match: 6. The CDR3 has 16 amino acids. Germline-derived CDR1 and CDR2 are LNHDA and SQIVND (reference sequence). CDR3 residues: CASSTYRLAGAYEQYF. DNA of the CDR3: TGTGCCAGTAGTACCTACAGACTAGCGGGAGCCTACGAGCAGTACTTC. Using reference TRBV19 and TRBJ2-7 for the parts outside the CDR3, the full variable domain is DGGITQSPKYLFRKEGQNVTLSCEQNLNHDAMYWYRQDPGQGLRLIYYSQIVNDFQKGDIAEGYSVSREKKESFPLTVTSAQKNPTAFYLCASSTYRLAGAYEQYFGPGTRLTVT.

The chain carries TRBV28 and TRBJ2-1; 14 positions agree with TRBD2. CDR3 length: 18 residues. CDR1 MDHEN and CDR2 SYDVKM come from the germline V gene. V lost 6 bases, J lost 6 bases, and 13 bases stayed unmatched. Written as DNA, the CDR3 is TGTGCCAGCAGGTCGGGACTAGCGGGAGCGATCCCCTCCAATGAGCAGTTCTTC. Translated, it gives CASRSGLAGAIPSNEQFF. The full variable domain, with the rest looked up from reference TRBV28 and TRBJ2-1, is DVKVTQSSRYLVKRTGEKVFLECVQDMDHENMFWYRQDPGLGLRLIYFSYDVKMKEKGDIPEGYSVSREKKERFSLILESASTNQTSMYLCASRSGLAGAIPSNEQFFGPGTRLTVL.

This clone is medium-sized (0.01 to 0.1%) by share. V usage is TRBV10-3 and J usage is TRBJ1-2, with 7 bases lining up with TRBD1. CDR3 size: 14 residues. In germline, CDR1 is ENHRY, CDR2 SYGVKD. V shed 6 bases and J 5 bases; nucleotides not matched to a gene: 9. The CDR3 region is CAIRDPTGLYGYTF. As DNA, the CDR3 is TGTGCCATCAGGGACCCGACAGGGTTATATGGCTACACCTTC.

This chain connects TRBV4-1 to TRBJ1-1, with 8 bases fitting TRBD1. CDR1 and CDR2 (germline): MGHRA, YSYEKL. With 1 base clipped from V and 5 bases from J, the junction kept 6 bases outside the gene matches. The CDR3 sequence is 15 residues long. The CDR3 spells CASSQVDRGWTEAFF. The CDR3 region has the DNA TGCGCCAGCAGCCAAGTAGACAGGGGCTGGACTGAAGCTTTCTTT.